A selection of T cell receptor beta chains follows, all from one sample in a study of blood T cell repertoires in COVID-19. Sequencing was performed with immunoSEQ multiplex PCR; in TCRdb, only in-frame clones are kept and a portion is missing. The data contain around 330,000 clones, about 91% of them singletons. The sample was peripheral blood. The receptors shown here come from a woman aged 25 to 45 with COVID-19, enrolled during active disease. CDR3s include the opening cysteine and the closing phenylalanine or tryptophan. Fields, in order: clone size, V gene, D gene, J gene, CDR3 protein, CDR3 DNA. The D gene is left open where the match is weak. Some rows mark clone size as missing; the rest say once, few, many or name a class of expanded clone.

clone_size: .; v_call: TRBV27; d_call: .; j_call: TRBJ2-3; cdr3_aa: CASSLFPADTQYF; cdr3_nt: TGTGCCAGCAGTTTGTTTCCGGCAGATACGCAGTATTTT
clone_size: .; v_call: TRBV3-1/TRBV3-2; d_call: .; j_call: TRBJ2-2; cdr3_aa: CASSQSSGELFF; cdr3_nt: TGTGCCAGCAGCCAGTCGTCCGGGGAGCTGTTTTTT
clone_size: .; v_call: TRBV2; d_call: TRBD1; j_call: TRBJ1-6; cdr3_aa: CASSAGTGPGSPLHF; cdr3_nt: TGTGCCAGCAGTGCTGGGACAGGGCCGGGTTCACCCCTCCACTTT
clone_size: .; v_call: TRBV7-9; d_call: .; j_call: TRBJ2-5; cdr3_aa: CASSPRGETQYF; cdr3_nt: TGTGCCAGCAGCCCGAGAGGGGAGACCCAGTACTTC
clone_size: few; v_call: TRBV7-2; d_call: TRBD2; j_call: TRBJ2-5; cdr3_aa: CASSAPSGGAMETQYF; cdr3_nt: TGTGCCAGCAGCGCCCCTAGCGGGGGGGCCATGGAGACCCAGTACTTC
clone_size: .; v_call: TRBV9; d_call: .; j_call: TRBJ2-7; cdr3_aa: CASSVHPGEYEQYF; cdr3_nt: TGTGCCAGCAGCGTCCACCCAGGGGAGTACGAGCAGTACTTC
clone_size: .; v_call: TRBV28; d_call: TRBD1; j_call: TRBJ1-5; cdr3_aa: CASTLDRVLLQPQHF; cdr3_nt: TGTGCCAGCACCCTGGACAGGGTTTTACTTCAGCCCCAGCATTTT
clone_size: .; v_call: TRBV7-6; d_call: TRBD1; j_call: TRBJ2-3; cdr3_aa: CASSFEGAGADTQYF; cdr3_nt: TGTGCCAGCAGCTTTGAGGGGGCTGGGGCAGATACGCAGTATTTT
clone_size: .; v_call: TRBV5-6; d_call: .; j_call: TRBJ1-5; cdr3_aa: CASSLAGKEGNQPQHF; cdr3_nt: TGTGCCAGCAGCTTGGCGGGGAAGGAAGGCAATCAGCCCCAGCATTTT
clone_size: few; v_call: TRBV7-6; d_call: .; j_call: TRBJ1-3; cdr3_aa: CASSYEDSLGNTIYF; cdr3_nt: TGTGCCAGCAGCTACGAGGACAGCTTGGGAAACACCATATATTTT
clone_size: .; v_call: TRBV7-6; d_call: .; j_call: TRBJ1-4; cdr3_aa: CASSVNEKLFF; cdr3_nt: TGTGCCAGCAGCGTAAATGAAAAACTGTTTTTT
clone_size: .; v_call: TRBV11-2; d_call: TRBD1; j_call: TRBJ1-3; cdr3_aa: CASSQTGGSGNTIYF; cdr3_nt: TGTGCCAGCAGCCAAACAGGGGGCTCTGGAAACACCATATATTTT
clone_size: .; v_call: TRBV7-9; d_call: TRBD1; j_call: TRBJ2-3; cdr3_aa: CASSSQGADTQYF; cdr3_nt: TGTGCCAGCAGCTCCCAGGGGGCAGATACGCAGTATTTT
clone_size: few; v_call: TRBV6-1; d_call: .; j_call: TRBJ1-2; cdr3_aa: CASSEWITGDYGYTF; cdr3_nt: TGTGCCAGCAGTGAATGGATCACAGGAGACTATGGCTACACCTTC
clone_size: .; v_call: TRBV11-2; d_call: .; j_call: TRBJ1-4; cdr3_aa: CASSLGRGSEKLFF; cdr3_nt: TGTGCCAGCAGCTTAGGCAGGGGCAGTGAAAAACTGTTTTTT
clone_size: .; v_call: TRBV29-1; d_call: .; j_call: TRBJ2-3; cdr3_aa: CSALGGSQSTDTQYF; cdr3_nt: TGCAGCGCCCTAGGTGGATCCCAAAGCACAGATACGCAGTATTTT
clone_size: .; v_call: TRBV2; d_call: TRBD1; j_call: TRBJ1-2; cdr3_aa: CASRDRGYNGYTF; cdr3_nt: TGTGCCAGCAGGGACAGGGGGTATAATGGCTACACCTTC
clone_size: .; v_call: TRBV2; d_call: .; j_call: TRBJ2-1; cdr3_aa: CASSERGGEQFF; cdr3_nt: TGTGCCAGCAGCGAAAGGGGGGGTGAGCAGTTCTTC
clone_size: .; v_call: TRBV5-6; d_call: .; j_call: TRBJ1-5; cdr3_aa: CASSVHNQPQHF; cdr3_nt: TGTGCCAGCAGCGTCCACAATCAGCCCCAGCATTTT
clone_size: .; v_call: TRBV9; d_call: .; j_call: TRBJ1-6; cdr3_aa: CASSVEGQGLTPLHF; cdr3_nt: TGTGCCAGCAGCGTAGAGGGGCAGGGACTCACACCCCTCCACTTT
clone_size: .; v_call: TRBV28; d_call: .; j_call: TRBJ1-2; cdr3_aa: CASSFPADPSGYTF; cdr3_nt: TGTGCCAGCAGTTTCCCGGCGGATCCCTCCGGCTACACCTTC
clone_size: few; v_call: TRBV10-2; d_call: TRBD2; j_call: TRBJ2-1; cdr3_aa: CASRASGVLYHNEQFF; cdr3_nt: TGCGCCAGCAGGGCTAGCGGGGTCCTTTACCACAATGAGCAGTTCTTC
clone_size: .; v_call: TRBV5-4; d_call: TRBD2; j_call: TRBJ2-5; cdr3_aa: CASSSGGKTQYF; cdr3_nt: TGTGCCAGCAGTTCGGGGGGAAAGACCCAGTACTTC
clone_size: .; v_call: TRBV5-4; d_call: TRBD1; j_call: TRBJ1-2; cdr3_aa: CASSKQGLDGYTF; cdr3_nt: TGTGCCAGCAGCAAACAGGGGTTGGATGGCTACACCTTC
clone_size: .; v_call: TRBV5-4; d_call: .; j_call: TRBJ2-1; cdr3_aa: CASSSPGGYSYNEQFF; cdr3_nt: TGTGCCAGCAGCTCCCCCGGAGGGTATTCCTACAATGAGCAGTTCTTC
clone_size: once; v_call: TRBV5-6; d_call: .; j_call: TRBJ2-3; cdr3_aa: CASSLDRGGTQYF; cdr3_nt: TGTGCCAGCAGCTTGGATCGCGGCGGTACGCAGTATTTT
clone_size: many; v_call: TRBV30; d_call: .; j_call: TRBJ2-7; cdr3_aa: CAWSVQYEQYF; cdr3_nt: TGTGCCTGGAGTGTACAATACGAGCAGTACTTC
clone_size: .; v_call: TRBV14; d_call: .; j_call: TRBJ2-7; cdr3_aa: CASSQDGTFYEQYF; cdr3_nt: TGTGCCAGCAGCCAAGATGGCACCTTTTACGAGCAGTACTTC
clone_size: .; v_call: TRBV6-2/TRBV6-3; d_call: TRBD1; j_call: TRBJ2-7; cdr3_aa: CASSRWDRSSYEQYF; cdr3_nt: TGTGCCAGCAGCCGATGGGACAGGTCCTCCTACGAGCAGTACTTC
clone_size: .; v_call: TRBV30; d_call: .; j_call: TRBJ1-4; cdr3_aa: CAWSVGAGNEKLFF; cdr3_nt: TGTGCCTGGAGTGTTGGCGCAGGTAATGAAAAACTGTTTTTT
clone_size: .; v_call: TRBV12-3/TRBV12-4; d_call: .; j_call: TRBJ1-2; cdr3_aa: CASSWGGYGYTF; cdr3_nt: TGTGCCAGCAGTTGGGGGGGCTATGGCTACACCTTC
clone_size: .; v_call: TRBV7-2; d_call: .; j_call: TRBJ2-5; cdr3_aa: CASSFEPVGETQYF; cdr3_nt: TGTGCCAGCAGCTTTGAACCGGTCGGGGAGACCCAGTACTTC
clone_size: .; v_call: TRBV11-3; d_call: .; j_call: TRBJ1-1; cdr3_aa: CASSSPGGGLTEAFF; cdr3_nt: TGTGCCAGCAGCTCCCCGGGGGGGGGTCTTACTGAAGCTTTCTTT
clone_size: .; v_call: TRBV19; d_call: .; j_call: TRBJ1-1; cdr3_aa: CASSTTGTTNTEAFF; cdr3_nt: TGTGCCAGTAGTACCACCGGGACAACGAACACTGAAGCTTTCTTT
clone_size: .; v_call: TRBV27; d_call: .; j_call: TRBJ1-5; cdr3_aa: CASSLFAGDSNQPQHF; cdr3_nt: TGTGCCAGCAGTTTATTCGCAGGGGATAGCAATCAGCCCCAGCATTTT
clone_size: .; v_call: TRBV6-2/TRBV6-3; d_call: TRBD1; j_call: TRBJ1-1; cdr3_aa: CASSTPWNRGETEAFF; cdr3_nt: TGTGCCAGCAGTACCCCCTGGAACAGGGGGGAGACTGAAGCTTTCTTT